This T cell receptor beta chain originates from a study of blood T cell repertoires in COVID-19. About the study: Acute-phase and convalescent COVID-19 samples originated in the United States, Italy and Spain. In each case, the material was cDNA or gDNA derived from T cells, B-cell-depleted T cells, or PBMCs.

This CDR3 is built from 12 residues. The V and J ends lost 8 bases and 8 bases respectively, with 15 bases between them. Study processing details: Reference gene primer amplification gave nucleated cell count estimates. Clones were sequenced by immunoSEQ multiplex PCR, and TCRdb holds only the in-frame ones, with some missing. That table supplies the V and J calls and clone size; D and trimming were determined from the DNA. The sample carries under 150,000 clones, over 75% recorded once. Specimen: peripheral blood. This clonotype was obtained from a man in his 60s with active or convalescent COVID-19. The chain links TRBV12-3 or TRBV12-4 to TRBJ1-2; D is possibly TRBD1 (5 bases). The CDR3 DNA sequence: TGTGCCAGCCTGAGGGACTCGATGGGCTACACCTTC. Protein sequence: CASLRDSMGYTF.